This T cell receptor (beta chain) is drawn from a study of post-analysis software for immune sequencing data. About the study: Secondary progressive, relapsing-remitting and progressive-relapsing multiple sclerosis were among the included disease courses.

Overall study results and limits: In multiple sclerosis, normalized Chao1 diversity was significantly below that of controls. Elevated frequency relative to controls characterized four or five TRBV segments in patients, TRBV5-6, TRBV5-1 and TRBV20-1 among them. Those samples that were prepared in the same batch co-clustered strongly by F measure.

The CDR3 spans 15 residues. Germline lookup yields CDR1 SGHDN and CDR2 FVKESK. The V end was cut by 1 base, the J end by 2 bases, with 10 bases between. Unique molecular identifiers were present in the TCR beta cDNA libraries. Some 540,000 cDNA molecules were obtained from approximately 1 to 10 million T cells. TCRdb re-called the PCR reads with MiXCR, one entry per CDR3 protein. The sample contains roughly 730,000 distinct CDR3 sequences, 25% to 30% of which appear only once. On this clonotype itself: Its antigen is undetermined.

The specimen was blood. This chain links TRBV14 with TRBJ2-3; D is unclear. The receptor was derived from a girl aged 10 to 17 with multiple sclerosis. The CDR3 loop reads CASSQGIHPTDTQYF. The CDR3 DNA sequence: TGTGCCAGCAGCCAAGGCATACATCCCACAGATACGCAGTATTTT.